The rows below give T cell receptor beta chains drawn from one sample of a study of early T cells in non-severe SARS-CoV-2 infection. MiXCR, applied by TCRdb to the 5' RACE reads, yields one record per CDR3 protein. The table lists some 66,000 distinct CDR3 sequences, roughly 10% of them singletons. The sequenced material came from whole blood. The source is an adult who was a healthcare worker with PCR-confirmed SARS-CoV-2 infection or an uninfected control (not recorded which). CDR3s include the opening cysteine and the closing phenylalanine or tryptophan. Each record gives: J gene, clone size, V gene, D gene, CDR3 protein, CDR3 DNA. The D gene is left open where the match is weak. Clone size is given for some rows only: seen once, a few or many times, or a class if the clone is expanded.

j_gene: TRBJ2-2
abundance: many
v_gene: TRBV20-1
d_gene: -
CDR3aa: CSASRPLGGGELFF
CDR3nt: TGCAGTGCTAGTAGGCCCCTCGGGGGTGGGGAGCTGTTTTTT

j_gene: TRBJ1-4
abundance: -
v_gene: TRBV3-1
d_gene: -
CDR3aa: CASSQGAEGGEKLFF
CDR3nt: TGTGCCAGCAGCCAAGGGGCTGAAGGAGGTGAAAAACTGTTTTTT

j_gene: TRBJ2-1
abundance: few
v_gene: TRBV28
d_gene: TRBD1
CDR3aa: CASSLGPDRGEFF
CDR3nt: TGTGCCAGCAGTTTAGGCCCCGACAGGGGCGAGTTCTTC

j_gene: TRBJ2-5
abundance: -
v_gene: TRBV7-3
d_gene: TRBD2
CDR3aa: CASSLLAGVGETQYF
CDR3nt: TGTGCCAGCAGCTTACTAGCGGGAGTGGGAGAGACCCAGTACTTC

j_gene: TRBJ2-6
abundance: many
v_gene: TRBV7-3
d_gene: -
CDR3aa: CASSLTGGSGANVLTF
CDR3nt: TGTGCCAGCAGCTTAACGGGCGGCTCTGGGGCCAACGTCCTGACTTTC

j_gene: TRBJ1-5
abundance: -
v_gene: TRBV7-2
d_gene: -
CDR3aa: CASSFAGVDQPQHF
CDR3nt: TGTGCCAGCAGCTTTGCAGGGGTGGATCAGCCCCAGCATTTT

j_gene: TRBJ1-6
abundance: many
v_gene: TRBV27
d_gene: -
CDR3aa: CASSLKGIYNSPLHF
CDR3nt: TGTGCCAGCAGTTTAAAAGGGATCTATAATTCACCCCTCCACTTT

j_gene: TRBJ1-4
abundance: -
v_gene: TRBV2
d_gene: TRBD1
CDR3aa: CASTLPRGSGVKLFF
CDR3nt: TGTGCCAGCACCCTCCCCAGGGGGTCAGGGGTAAAACTGTTTTTT

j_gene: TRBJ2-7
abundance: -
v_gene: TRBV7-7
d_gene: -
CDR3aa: CASSPGGTVPYEQYF
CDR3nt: TGTGCCAGCAGCCCCGGGGGGACAGTACCCTACGAGCAGTACTTC

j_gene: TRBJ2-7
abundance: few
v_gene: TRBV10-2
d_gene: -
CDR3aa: CASSGSSSVAYEQYF
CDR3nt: TGCGCCAGCAGTGGGTCGTCTAGCGTAGCCTACGAGCAGTACTTC

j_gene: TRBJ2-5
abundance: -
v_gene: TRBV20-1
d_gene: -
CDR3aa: CSARDLAGTQYF
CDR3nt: TGCAGTGCTAGAGATCTAGCAGGGACCCAGTACTTC

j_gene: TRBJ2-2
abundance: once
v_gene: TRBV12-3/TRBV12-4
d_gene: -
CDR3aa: CVSGDANTGELFF
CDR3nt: TGTGTCTCAGGTGACGCGAACACCGGGGAGCTGTTTTTT

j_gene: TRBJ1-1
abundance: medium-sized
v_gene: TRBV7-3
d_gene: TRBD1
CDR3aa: CASSGQGPGTEAFF
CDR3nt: TGTGCCAGCAGCGGACAGGGACCCGGCACTGAAGCTTTCTTT

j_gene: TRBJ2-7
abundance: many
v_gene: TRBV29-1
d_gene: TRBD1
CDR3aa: CSAGQGGNYEQYF
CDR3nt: TGCAGCGCGGGACAGGGGGGGAACTACGAGCAGTACTTC

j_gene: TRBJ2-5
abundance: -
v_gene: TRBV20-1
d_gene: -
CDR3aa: CSAFWLETQYF
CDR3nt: TGCAGTGCTTTCTGGTTGGAGACCCAGTACTTC

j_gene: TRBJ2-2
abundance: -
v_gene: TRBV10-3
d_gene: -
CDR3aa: CAISEDSGNTGELFF
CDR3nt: TGTGCCATCAGTGAAGACTCTGGTAACACCGGGGAGCTGTTTTTT